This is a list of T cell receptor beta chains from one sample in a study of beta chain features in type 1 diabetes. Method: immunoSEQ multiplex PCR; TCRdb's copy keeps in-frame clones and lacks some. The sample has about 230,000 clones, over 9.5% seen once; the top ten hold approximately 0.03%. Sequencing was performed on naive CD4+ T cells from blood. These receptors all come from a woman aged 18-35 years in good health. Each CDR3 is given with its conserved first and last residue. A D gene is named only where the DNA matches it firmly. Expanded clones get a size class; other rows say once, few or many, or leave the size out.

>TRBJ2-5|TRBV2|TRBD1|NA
TGTGCCAGCAGTGAAGCTGAACAGACAGGGGAGTACTTC
CASSEAEQTGEYF
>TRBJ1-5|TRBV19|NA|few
TGTGCCAGTAGTCTCAGGGGTGGTCAGCCCCAGCATTTT
CASSLRGGQPQHF
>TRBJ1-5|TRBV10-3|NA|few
TGTGCCATCAGTGAGCCAGGACAGAATCAGCCCCAGCATTTT
CAISEPGQNQPQHF
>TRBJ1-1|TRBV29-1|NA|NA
TGCAGCGTTGCCCCCTTCGTCAACACTGAAGCTTTCTTT
CSVAPFVNTEAFF
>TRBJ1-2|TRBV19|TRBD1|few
TGTGCCAGTAGTATCCTTGACAGGGCTGGCTACACCTTC
CASSILDRAGYTF
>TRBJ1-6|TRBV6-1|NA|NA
TGTGCCAGCAGTGAGCTAGAGGGTAATTCACCCCTCCACTTT
CASSELEGNSPLHF
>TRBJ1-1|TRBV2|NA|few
TGTGCCAGCCTCCCAAGGGGGACTACACTGAACACTGAAGCTTTCTTT
CASLPRGTTLNTEAFF
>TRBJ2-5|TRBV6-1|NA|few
TGTGCCAGCAGTGACGTGTACCAAGAGACCCAGTACTTC
CASSDVYQETQYF
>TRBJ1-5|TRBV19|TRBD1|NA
TGTGCCAGTAGTATCCGGACAGGGACAAGCAATCAGCCCCAGCATTTT
CASSIRTGTSNQPQHF
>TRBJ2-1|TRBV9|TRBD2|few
TGTGCCAGCAGCGTAGACCCACTACATCTAGCGGGGGGGGGTTACAATGAGCAGTTCTTC
CASSVDPLHLAGGGYNEQFF
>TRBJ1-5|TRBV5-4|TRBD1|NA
TGTGCCAGCAGCTCCCGGCCGGGACAGAGCAATCAGCCCCAGCATTTT
CASSSRPGQSNQPQHF
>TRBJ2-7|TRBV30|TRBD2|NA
TGTGCCTGGAGTTTACATAGCGGGGGTGCCTACGAGCAGTACTTC
CAWSLHSGGAYEQYF
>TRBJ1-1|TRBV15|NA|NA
TGTGCCACCAGCAGAGAACGGGTTGCCGTGGGCACTGAAGCTTTCTTT
CATSRERVAVGTEAFF
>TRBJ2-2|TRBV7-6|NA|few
TGTGCCAGCAGCTCGAACCCAGGGAGGACCGGGGAGCTGTTTTTT
CASSSNPGRTGELFF
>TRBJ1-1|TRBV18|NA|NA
TGTGCCAGCTCACCAGGGCAAGACACTGAAGCTTTCTTT
CASSPGQDTEAFF
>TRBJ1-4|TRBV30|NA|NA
TGTGCCTGGAGTGTCCTCCAGACGGGGTACGAAAAACTGTTTTTT
CAWSVLQTGYEKLFF
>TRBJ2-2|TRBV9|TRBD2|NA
TGTGCCAGCAGCGTAGGAGCGGGGGTGAATCCCGGGGAGCTGTTTTTT
CASSVGAGVNPGELFF
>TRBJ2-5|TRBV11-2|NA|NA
TGTGCCAGCAGCTTAACAGGGCCTGAAGAGACCCAGTACTTC
CASSLTGPEETQYF
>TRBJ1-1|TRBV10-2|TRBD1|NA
TGCGCCAGCAGTTACTTACAGGGGCCTGAAGCTTTCTTT
CASSYLQGPEAFF
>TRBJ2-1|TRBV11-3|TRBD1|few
TGTGCCAGCAGCTTATTACAGGGGGACAATGAGCAGTTCTTC
CASSLLQGDNEQFF
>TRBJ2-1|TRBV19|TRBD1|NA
TGTGCCAGTAGGCCGGACAGGGGGCCCTACAATGAGCAGTTCTTC
CASRPDRGPYNEQFF
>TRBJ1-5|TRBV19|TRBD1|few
TGTGCCAGTAGTGGGGGACAGGGAAATCAGCCCCAGCATTTT
CASSGGQGNQPQHF
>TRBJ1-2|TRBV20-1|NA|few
TGCAGTGCTGAGGGCTACACCTTC
CSAEGYTF
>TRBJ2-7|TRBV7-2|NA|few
TGTGCCAGCAGCTCCCCTGGGCCAGGGGTTACGTACGAGCAGTACTTC
CASSSPGPGVTYEQYF
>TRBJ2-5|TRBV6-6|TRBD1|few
TGTGCCAGCACCCGACAGGGGGGCCTACAAGAGACCCAGTACTTC
CASTRQGGLQETQYF
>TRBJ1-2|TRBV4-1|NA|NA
TGCGCCAGCAGCCAACCAACAGGGCGTGGTGGCTACACCTTC
CASSQPTGRGGYTF
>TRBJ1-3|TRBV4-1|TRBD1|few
TGCGCCAGCAGCAGGGACAGGGGGGACACCATATATTTT
CASSRDRGDTIYF
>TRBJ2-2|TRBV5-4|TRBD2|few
TGTGCCAGCAGCTCGGGACTAGCGAGAACCGGGGAGCTGTTTTTT
CASSSGLARTGELFF
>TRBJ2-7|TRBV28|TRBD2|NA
TGTGCCAGCAGTCTCCGGGGTAGCGGGAGGAGCGAGCAGTACTTC
CASSLRGSGRSEQYF